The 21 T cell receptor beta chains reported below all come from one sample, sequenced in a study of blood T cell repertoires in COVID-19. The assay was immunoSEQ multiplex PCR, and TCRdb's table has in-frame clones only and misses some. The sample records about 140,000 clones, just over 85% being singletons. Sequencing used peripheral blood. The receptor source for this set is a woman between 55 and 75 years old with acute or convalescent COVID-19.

In DNA, the CDR3 is TGTGCCAGCCGGAGAAGAGAGGCTGAAAAACTGTTTTTT. This codes for CASRRREAEKLFF. The genes are TRBV5-5 and TRBJ1-4; no reliable D call. The germline CDR1 and CDR2 sequences are SGHKS and YYEKEE (reference sequence). The CDR3 sequence is 13 residues long. The V end lost 7 bases, the J end lost 7 bases, and 14 bases lay between the germline ends.

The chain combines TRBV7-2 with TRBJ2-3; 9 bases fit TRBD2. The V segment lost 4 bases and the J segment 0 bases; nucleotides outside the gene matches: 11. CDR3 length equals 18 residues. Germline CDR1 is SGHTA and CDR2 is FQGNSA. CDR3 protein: CASSSLASAGGSTDTQYF. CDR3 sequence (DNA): TGTGCCAGCAGCTCCTTAGCTTCCGCGGGGGGGAGCACAGATACGCAGTATTTT.

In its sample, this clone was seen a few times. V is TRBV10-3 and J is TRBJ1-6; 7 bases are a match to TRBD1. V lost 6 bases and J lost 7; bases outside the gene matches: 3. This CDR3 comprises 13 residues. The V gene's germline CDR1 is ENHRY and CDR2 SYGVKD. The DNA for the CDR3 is TGTGCCATCAGCCGGGACAGAAATTCACCCCTCCACTTT. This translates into CAISRDRNSPLHF.

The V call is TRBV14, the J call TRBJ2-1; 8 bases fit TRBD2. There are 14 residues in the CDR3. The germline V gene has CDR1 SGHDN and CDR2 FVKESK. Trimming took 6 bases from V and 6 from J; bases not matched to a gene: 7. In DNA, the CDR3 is TGTGCCAGCAGACGGGGGGGACTTCTCAATGAGCAGTTCTTC. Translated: CASRRGGLLNEQFF.

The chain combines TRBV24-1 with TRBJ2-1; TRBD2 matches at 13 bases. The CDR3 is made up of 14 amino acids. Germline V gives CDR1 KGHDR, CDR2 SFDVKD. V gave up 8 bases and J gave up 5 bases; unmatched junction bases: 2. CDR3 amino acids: CATIGTSGNNEQFF. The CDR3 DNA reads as TGTGCCACCATTGGGACTAGCGGGAACAATGAGCAGTTCTTC.

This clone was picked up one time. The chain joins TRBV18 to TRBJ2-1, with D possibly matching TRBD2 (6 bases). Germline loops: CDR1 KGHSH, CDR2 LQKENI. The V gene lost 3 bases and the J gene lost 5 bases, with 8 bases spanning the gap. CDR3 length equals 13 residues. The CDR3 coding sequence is TGTGCCAGCTCACCCGGACTAAACAATGAGCAGTTCTTC. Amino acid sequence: CASSPGLNNEQFF.

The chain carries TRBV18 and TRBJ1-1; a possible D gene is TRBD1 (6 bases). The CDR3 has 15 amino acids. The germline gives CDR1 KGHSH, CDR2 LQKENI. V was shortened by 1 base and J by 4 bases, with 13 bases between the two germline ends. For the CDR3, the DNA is TGTGCCAGCTCACCACGGGACACTAGTACCACTGAAGCTTTCTTT. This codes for CASSPRDTSTTEAFF.

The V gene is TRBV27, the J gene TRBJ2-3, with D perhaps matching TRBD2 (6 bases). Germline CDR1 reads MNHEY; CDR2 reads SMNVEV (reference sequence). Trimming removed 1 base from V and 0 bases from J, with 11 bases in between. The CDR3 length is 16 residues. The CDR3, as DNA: TGTGCCAGCAGTTTATTACGGGGGTCCAGCACAGATACGCAGTATTTT. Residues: CASSLLRGSSTDTQYF.

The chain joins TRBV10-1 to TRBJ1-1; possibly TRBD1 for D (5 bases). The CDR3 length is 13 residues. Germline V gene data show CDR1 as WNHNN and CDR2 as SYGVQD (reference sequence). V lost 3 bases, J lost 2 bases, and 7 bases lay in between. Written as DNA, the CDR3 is TGCGCCAGCAGTGAAGACAGAAACACTGAAGCTTTCTTT. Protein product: CASSEDRNTEAFF.

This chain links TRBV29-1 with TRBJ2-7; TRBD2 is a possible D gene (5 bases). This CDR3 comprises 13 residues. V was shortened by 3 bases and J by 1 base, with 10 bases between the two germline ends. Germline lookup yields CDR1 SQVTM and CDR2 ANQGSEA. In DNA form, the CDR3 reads TGCAGCGTTGATTCACCGGGGTCCTACGAGCAGTACTTC. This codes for CSVDSPGSYEQYF.

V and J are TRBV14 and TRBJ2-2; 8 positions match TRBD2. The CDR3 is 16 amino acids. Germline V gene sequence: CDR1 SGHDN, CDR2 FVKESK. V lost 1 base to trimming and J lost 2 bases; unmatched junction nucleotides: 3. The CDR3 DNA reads TGTGCCAGCAGCCAAGCCGGACTAGCCAACACCGGGGAGCTGTTTTTT. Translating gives CASSQAGLANTGELFF.

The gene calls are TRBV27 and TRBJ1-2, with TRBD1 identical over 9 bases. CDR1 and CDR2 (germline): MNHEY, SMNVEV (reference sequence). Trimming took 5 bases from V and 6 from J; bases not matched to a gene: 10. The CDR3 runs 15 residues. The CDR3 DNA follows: TGTGCCAGCAGTATAGGGACAGGGCGCAGTAATGGCTACACCTTC. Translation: CASSIGTGRSNGYTF.

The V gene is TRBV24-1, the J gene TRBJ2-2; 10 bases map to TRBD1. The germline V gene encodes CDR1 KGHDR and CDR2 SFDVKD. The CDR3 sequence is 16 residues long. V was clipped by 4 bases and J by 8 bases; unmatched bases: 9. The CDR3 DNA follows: TGTGCCACCAGTGACAAAGGACAGGGGGGATGGGGGGAGCTGTTTTTT. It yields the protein CATSDKGQGGWGELFF.

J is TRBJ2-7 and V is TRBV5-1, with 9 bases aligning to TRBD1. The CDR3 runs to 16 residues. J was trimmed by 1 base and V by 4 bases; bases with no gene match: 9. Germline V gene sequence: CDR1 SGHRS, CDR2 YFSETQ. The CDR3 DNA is TGCGCCAGCAGCCTACAGGGGGCTATGGGATCCTACGAGCAGTACTTC. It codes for CASSLQGAMGSYEQYF.

In DNA, the CDR3 is TGTGCCAGCAGCTTGCTAGCGAGCTCCACAGATACGCAGTATTTT. The encoded protein is CASSLLASSTDTQYF. The chain joins TRBV13 to TRBJ2-3, with D perhaps matching TRBD2 (6 bases). This CDR3 has 15 amino acids. Germline values: CDR1 PRHDT, CDR2 FYEKMQ (reference sequence). Trimming removed 3 bases from V and 2 bases from J, with 12 bases in between.

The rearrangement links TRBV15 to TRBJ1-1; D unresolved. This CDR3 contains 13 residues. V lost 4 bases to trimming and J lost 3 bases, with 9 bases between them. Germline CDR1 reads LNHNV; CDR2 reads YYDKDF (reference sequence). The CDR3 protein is CATSNSGDTEAFF. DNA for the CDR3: TGTGCCACCAGCAACAGCGGTGACACTGAAGCTTTCTTT.

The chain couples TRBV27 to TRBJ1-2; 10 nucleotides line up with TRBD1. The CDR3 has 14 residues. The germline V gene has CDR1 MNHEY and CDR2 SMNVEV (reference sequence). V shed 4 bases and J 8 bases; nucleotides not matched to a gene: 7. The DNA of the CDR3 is TGTGCCAGCAGTTCCGGGACAGGGGAGCCGGGCTACACCTTC. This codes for CASSSGTGEPGYTF.

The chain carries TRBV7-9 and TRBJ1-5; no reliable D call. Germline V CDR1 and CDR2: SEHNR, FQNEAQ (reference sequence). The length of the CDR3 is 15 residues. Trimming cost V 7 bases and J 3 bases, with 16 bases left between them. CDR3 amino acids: CASMLVRRYNQPQHF. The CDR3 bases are TGTGCCAGCATGCTCGTACGCAGGTACAATCAGCCCCAGCATTTT. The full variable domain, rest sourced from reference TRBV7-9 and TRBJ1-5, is DTGVSQNPRHKITKRGQNVTFRCDPISEHNRLYWYRQTLGQGPEFLTYFQNEAQLEKSRLLSDRFSAERPKGSFSTLEIQRTEQGDSAMYLCASMLVRRYNQPQHFGDGTRLSIL.

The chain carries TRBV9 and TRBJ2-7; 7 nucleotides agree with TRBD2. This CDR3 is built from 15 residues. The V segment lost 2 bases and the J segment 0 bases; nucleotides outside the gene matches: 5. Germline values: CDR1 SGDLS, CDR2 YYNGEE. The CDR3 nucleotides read TGTGCCAGCAGCGTGGGGGGGTTAGACTCCTACGAGCAGTACTTC. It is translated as CASSVGGLDSYEQYF.

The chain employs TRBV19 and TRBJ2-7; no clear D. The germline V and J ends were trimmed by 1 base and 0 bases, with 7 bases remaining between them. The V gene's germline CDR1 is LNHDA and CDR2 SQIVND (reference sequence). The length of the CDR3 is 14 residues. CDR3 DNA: TGTGCCAGTAGTATAGTCCTTAGCTCCTACGAGCAGTACTTC. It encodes CASSIVLSSYEQYF.

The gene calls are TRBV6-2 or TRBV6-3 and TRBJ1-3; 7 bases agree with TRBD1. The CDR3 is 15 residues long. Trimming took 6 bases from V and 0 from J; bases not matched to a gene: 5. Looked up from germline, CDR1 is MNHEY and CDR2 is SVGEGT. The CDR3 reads CASSRTGHSGNTIYF. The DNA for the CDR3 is TGTGCCAGCAGCCGGACAGGACACTCTGGAAACACCATATATTTT.